The 2 T cell receptor beta chains presented below share a single source sample, sequenced in a study of STAT5B mutations in CD4+ large granular lymphocyte leukemia. Produced via immunoSEQ multiplex PCR; TCRdb's table is partial and in-frame only. The sample comprises roughly 30,000 clones, around 76% of which are singletons, and roughly 2% rests with the top ten. Sequencing was done on a sample of CD4+ T cells from blood buffy coats. All receptors come from a human donor in good health.

The table lists this clone with a few counts. This rearrangement joins TRBV7-2 to TRBJ2-7, with D tentatively TRBD2 (7 bases). The V gene's germline CDR1 is SGHTA and CDR2 FQGNSA. V lost 2 bases and J lost 5, with 13 bases in between. This CDR3 contains 14 residues. CDR3 region: CASSLRGAGDEQYF. CDR3 DNA: TGTGCCAGCAGCTTACGGGGGGCTGGGGACGAGCAGTACTTC.

Concerning this clone: This CDR3 is also generated by other DNA sequences in the sample. This chain joins TRBV11-3 and TRBJ2-7; TRBD2 aligns across 7 bases. The V segment lost 1 base and the J segment 0 bases; nucleotides outside the gene matches: 3. Germline V gene lookup returns CDR1 SGHNT and CDR2 YENEEA. The CDR3 has 15 amino acids. For the CDR3, the DNA is TGTGCCAGCAGCTTAGGGGGGGGATCCTCCTACGAGCAGTACTTC. Its protein product is CASSLGGGSSYEQYF.